These 18 T cell receptor beta chains were sequenced from one sample in a study of blood T cells in healthy people across ages. A second PCR of roughly 7 to 11 cycles used a sample-barcoded 5' primer and a J-beta primer mix. MiXCR was run by TCRdb on the 5' RACE reads, yielding one entry per CDR3 protein. Here the sample spans about 1.5 million distinct CDR3 sequences, approximately 43% being singletons. The sequenced material came from blood. The receptor source for this set is a woman younger than 30 in good health.

V usage is TRBV20-1 and J usage is TRBJ1-2, with D possibly TRBD1 on 5 matching bases. The germline gives CDR1 DFQATT, CDR2 SNEGSKA (reference sequence). This CDR3 comprises 12 residues. The V end lost 2 bases, the J end lost 5 bases, and 9 bases lay between the germline ends. CDR3 amino acids: CSARTWGYGYTF. The CDR3 DNA reads TGCAGTGCTAGAACTTGGGGGTATGGCTACACCTTC.

The sample holds a few counts of this clonotype. The genes are TRBV10-3 and TRBJ2-1, with D tentatively TRBD1 or TRBD2 (5 bases each). CDR3 length: 14 residues. Germline CDR1 is ENHRY and CDR2 is SYGVKD. The ends were cut back, 6 bases at V and 0 bases at J, with 9 bases in the middle. CDR3 loop: CAISGTSSYNEQFF. The CDR3 nucleotides are TGTGCCATCAGCGGGACCTCCTCCTACAATGAGCAGTTCTTC.

The V gene is TRBV7-2, the J gene TRBJ2-3, with D tentatively TRBD1 (7 bases). Germline V CDR1 and CDR2: SGHTA, FQGNSA. There are 13 residues in the CDR3. Trimming took off 9 bases at V and 0 bases at J, with 10 bases between the two ends. CDR3 sequence: CASAGQSTDTQYF. The CDR3 DNA is TGTGCCAGTGCGGGACAGAGCACAGATACGCAGTATTTT. The full variable domain, its missing parts supplied by reference TRBV7-2 and TRBJ2-3, is GAGVSQSPSNKVTEKGKDVELRCDPISGHTALYWYRQSLGQGLEFLIYFQGNSAPDKSGLPSDRFSAERTGGSVSTLTIQRTQQEDSAVYLCASAGQSTDTQYFGPGTRLTVL.

This clonotype was seen a handful of times. J is TRBJ2-7 and V is TRBV7-9; D not resolved. Trimming stripped 4 bases from V and 5 bases from J, with 9 bases between. CDR1 is SEHNR, CDR2 FQNEAQ, per germline (reference sequence). This CDR3 is built from 12 residues. The CDR3 reads CASSSDTHEQYF. CDR3 in DNA: TGTGCCAGCAGCTCGGATACGCACGAGCAGTACTTC.

V and J are TRBV29-1 and TRBJ1-1; D might be TRBD1 (5 bases). The CDR3 runs 13 residues. The V gene's germline CDR1 is SQVTM and CDR2 ANQGSEA. V shed 7 bases and J shed 3 bases, with 15 bases lying between them. CDR3 DNA sequence: TGCAGCGCTTGCAGGGCCTTAGACACTGAAGCTTTCTTT. Translation: CSACRALDTEAFF. Full variable domain (rest looked up from reference TRBV29-1 and TRBJ1-1): SAVISQKPSRDICQRGTSLTIQCQVDSQVTMMFWYRQQPGQSLTLIATANQGSEATYESGFVIDKFPISRPNLTFSTLTVSNMSPEDSSIYLCSACRALDTEAFFGQGTRLTVV.

This clonotype has only a few counts. The chain joins TRBV20-1 to TRBJ2-1; the match to TRBD1 covers 7 bases. This CDR3 has 15 amino acids. Germline V CDR1 and CDR2: DFQATT, SNEGSKA (reference sequence). J was trimmed by 2 bases and V by 1 base; bases with no gene match: 5. CDR3 DNA sequence: TGCAGTGCTAGAGCCGGGACAGAGACCTACAATGAGCAGTTCTTC. It codes for CSARAGTETYNEQFF.

J is TRBJ1-2 and V is TRBV9; 7 positions agree with TRBD1. In germline, CDR1 is SGDLS, CDR2 YYNGEE. The V gene end was trimmed by 0 bases and the J gene end by 4 bases; junction bases not matched to a gene: 9. This CDR3 spans 16 amino acids. CDR3 DNA sequence: TGTGCCAGCAGCGTAGATAGGACAGGTCGTACCTATGGCTACACCTTC. This encodes CASSVDRTGRTYGYTF.

The chain has TRBV7-9 and TRBJ1-4; 8 bases map to TRBD1. The CDR3 loop spans 15 amino acids. Germline V lookup: CDR1 SEHNR, CDR2 FQNEAQ (reference sequence). The junction had 3 bases not matched to a gene; V was cut back by 1 base and J by 5 bases. The CDR3 DNA sequence: TGTGCCAGCAGCTTAGAGTGGACAGGGAATGAAAAACTGTTTTTT. This gives the protein CASSLEWTGNEKLFF.

The V gene is TRBV20-1, the J gene TRBJ2-5; D is unresolved. V was clipped by 5 bases and J by 4 bases, with 8 bases between them. CDR1 is DFQATT and CDR2 is SNEGSKA in the germline V gene (reference sequence). The CDR3 contains 11 residues. Written as DNA, the CDR3 is TGCAGTGCTCCTCTTACAGAGACCCAGTACTTC. Translating gives CSAPLTETQYF.

This chain connects TRBV20-1 to TRBJ1-1; TRBD1 matches at 11 bases. The length of the CDR3 is 14 residues. V was clipped by 3 bases and J by 5 bases; unmatched bases: 5. CDR1 is DFQATT, CDR2 SNEGSKA, per germline (reference sequence). CDR3 coding DNA: TGCAGTGCTAGGAGGGACAGGGGGAATACTGAAGCTTTCTTT. Translated: CSARRDRGNTEAFF.

This clonotype has just a few counts. The gene calls are TRBV11-2 and TRBJ2-3; D may be TRBD2 (7 bases). The germline gives CDR1 SGHAT, CDR2 FQNNGV. The CDR3 is 20 amino acids. V was trimmed by 6 bases and J by 0 bases, leaving 28 bases between them. The CDR3 nucleotides read TGTGCCAGCAGAATATTCTTGGGACGGGGGGCCGCTACTAGCACAGATACGCAGTATTTT. Translated: CASRIFLGRGAATSTDTQYF.

The rearrangement links TRBV20-1 to TRBJ2-1; tentatively, D is TRBD2 (5 bases). This CDR3 comprises 15 residues. Trimming pared 6 bases from V and 5 bases from J, leaving 20 bases between. Germline assignment: CDR1 DFQATT and CDR2 SNEGSKA (reference sequence). The CDR3 protein is CSALKAGRLNNEQFF. For the CDR3, the DNA is TGCAGTGCCCTCAAGGCGGGCCGGTTGAACAATGAGCAGTTCTTC.

The chain joins TRBV11-2 to TRBJ2-5, with TRBD1 as a possible D gene (6 bases). With the DNA end fitting TRBJ2-7 better, the J assignment may be wrong. The CDR3 totals 15 residues. Germline lookup yields CDR1 SGHAT and CDR2 FQNNGV. The CDR3 sequence: CASSREPTGLLEQYF. CDR3 nucleotides: TGTGCCAGCAGCCGAGAACCTACAGGGTTACTCGAGCAGTACTTC.

The V and J genes are TRBV6-2 or TRBV6-3 and TRBJ2-3, with 8 bases aligning to TRBD1. V trimming: 5 bases; J trimming: 3 bases; junction bases outside the gene matches: 7. Germline V lookup: CDR1 MNHEY, CDR2 SVGEGT. The CDR3 spans 15 residues. The CDR3 is CASSDRQGRTDTQYF. In DNA form, the CDR3 reads TGTGCCAGCAGTGACCGACAGGGGAGGACAGATACGCAGTATTTT.

The sample holds a few counts of this clonotype. The genes are TRBV6-2 or TRBV6-3 and TRBJ2-5; 9 bases align to TRBD2. The J call could be wrong; TRBJ2-7 is a better fit for the DNA end. CDR3 size: 16 residues. Germline CDR1 MNHEY, CDR2 SVGEGT. CDR3 nucleotides: TGTGCCAGCAGTTACTCGACAGTGCGGGAGGGCTACGAGCAGTACTTC. Protein product: CASSYSTVREGYEQYF.

Regarding this clonotype: Mismatch with germline at one junction end may stem from a read error. The chain has TRBV29-1 and TRBJ2-3; 12 bases agree with TRBD2. CDR3 size: 16 residues. Per germline, CDR1 SQVTM and CDR2 ANQGSEA. The CDR3 reads CSVVRLAGASTDTQYF. Here the CDR3 DNA reads TGTAGCGTCGTGCGACTAGCGGGGGCTAGCACAGATACGCAGTATTTT.

The J gene is TRBJ1-6, the V gene TRBV6-6; D gene ambiguous. The CDR3 has 14 residues. With 2 bases removed from V and 6 bases from J, the gap between germline ends came to 8 bases. Germline CDR1 MNHNY, CDR2 SVGAGI (reference sequence). This CDR3 reads CASSYPEFNSPLHF. The CDR3 DNA reads TGTGCCAGCAGTTACCCAGAATTTAATTCACCCCTCCACTTT.

The genes are TRBV20-1 and TRBJ1-2; D ambiguous. Germline V lookup: CDR1 DFQATT, CDR2 SNEGSKA (reference sequence). Deletions cut 1 base from V and 5 bases from J, with 8 bases between. This CDR3 spans 12 amino acids. The CDR3, as DNA: TGCAGTGCTAGAGGGCAAGAATATGGCTACACCTTC. This sequence encodes CSARGQEYGYTF.